The 12 T cell receptor beta chains listed next were all sequenced from one sample in a study of tissue T cells after allogeneic stem cell transplantation. Here immunoSEQ multiplex PCR was the method, and the copy in TCRdb shows in-frame clones only, minus some. The data hold over 2,000 clones, with 55% to 80% observed a single time. Enrolled prospectively were adult allogeneic hematopoietic cell transplant recipients whose graft-versus-host disease was steroid-refractory. The specimen was transverse colon tissue, collected at autopsy. Source of these receptors: a male patient aged 60 or older with steroid-refractory graft-versus-host disease after an allogeneic stem cell transplant. Part of the T cells may come from the graft donor.

The V gene is TRBV29-1, the J gene TRBJ1-5; D remains ambiguous. Looked up from germline, CDR1 is SQVTM and CDR2 is ANQGSEA. CDR3 length equals 11 residues. The V gene lost 2 bases and the J gene lost 7 bases, with 6 bases spanning the gap. DNA of the CDR3: TGCAGCGTTGAATCGGAACAGCCCCAGCATTTT. It codes for CSVESEQPQHF.

The chain recombines TRBV7-3 with TRBJ2-2; D might be TRBD1 (6 bases). The CDR3 runs to 14 residues. Trimming took off 5 bases at V and 8 bases at J, with 15 bases between the two ends. Looked up from germline, CDR1 is SGHTA and CDR2 is FQGTGA. The CDR3 DNA is TGTGCCAGCAGCCCCAACCGACAGGCTGGGGAGCTGTTTTTT. Its translation: CASSPNRQAGELFF.

The chain carries TRBV7-9 and TRBJ2-1, with D possibly being TRBD2 (5 bases). The V gene lost 4 bases and the J gene lost 6 bases, with 16 bases spanning the gap. From germline, CDR1 is SEHNR and CDR2 FQNEAQ (reference sequence). CDR3 length: 15 residues. This CDR3 is CASSSPGTSVNEQFF. Here the CDR3 DNA reads TGTGCCAGCAGCTCCCCTGGAACTAGTGTCAATGAGCAGTTCTTC.

This clone has just a few counts. The rearrangement links TRBV20-1 to TRBJ2-1; D remains unclear. CDR1 DFQATT and CDR2 SNEGSKA come from the germline V gene (reference sequence). The CDR3 is made up of 11 amino acids. The V end lost 3 bases, the J end lost 10 bases, and 10 bases lay between the germline ends. CDR3 sequence (DNA): TGCAGTGCTAGGGATGCAAGGGAGCAGTTCTTC. It codes for CSARDAREQFF.

The chain uses TRBV5-6 and TRBJ2-5; the D is unclear. CDR1 and CDR2 from the germline V gene are SGHDT and YYEEEE. V was cut by 1 base and J by 1 base, with 2 bases left in between. The CDR3 is 12 residues long. The CDR3 spells CASSLFQETQYF. In DNA form, the CDR3 reads TGTGCCAGCAGCTTGTTCCAAGAGACCCAGTACTTC.

The J gene is TRBJ2-7, the V gene TRBV9; weak D call: TRBD1 (6 bases). The V end lost 3 bases, the J end lost 1 base, and 14 bases lay between the germline ends. The CDR3 sequence is 15 residues long. Germline CDR1 and CDR2: SGDLS and YYNGEE. This chain's CDR3 is CASSAYSGTSYEQYF. In DNA, the CDR3 is TGTGCCAGCAGCGCCTATTCCGGGACATCCTACGAGCAGTACTTC. Full variable domain (rest looked up from reference TRBV9 and TRBJ2-7): DSGVTQTPKHLITATGQRVTLRCSPRSGDLSVYWYQQSLDQGLQFLIQYYNGEERAKGNILERFSAQQFPDLHSELNLSSLELGDSALYFCASSAYSGTSYEQYFGPGTRLTVT.

The chain uses TRBV21-1 and TRBJ1-6. TRBV21-1 is listed as a pseudogene. This CDR3 has 15 amino acids. CDR3 sequence: CASSKEAPVNSPLHF. The DNA of the CDR3 is TGTGCCAGCAGCAAAGAGGCGCCAGTTAATTCACCCCTCCACTTT.

V usage is TRBV2 and J usage is TRBJ1-6; tentatively, D is TRBD1 (6 bases). The ends were cut back, 6 bases at V and 5 bases at J, with 26 bases in the middle. This CDR3 region has 19 residues. The germline V gene encodes CDR1 SNHLY and CDR2 FYNNEI. CDR3 in DNA: TGTGCCAGCAGCCCCGGGTTGAATAGCAGGGGTAGACATAATTCACCCCTCCACTTT. Its protein product is CASSPGLNSRGRHNSPLHF.

The chain employs TRBV5-5 and TRBJ1-1; D unresolved. CDR1 SGHKS and CDR2 YYEKEE come from the germline V gene (reference sequence). V gave up 2 bases and J gave up 0 bases, with 8 bases separating them. The length of the CDR3 is 14 residues. The CDR3 loop is CASSLRGVNTEAFF. The CDR3 DNA reads TGTGCCAGCAGCTTACGTGGAGTGAACACTGAAGCTTTCTTT.

The CDR3 loop is CASSYSWTDFSGANVLTF. The CDR3, as DNA: TGTGCCAGCAGTTACTCTTGGACGGATTTCTCTGGGGCCAACGTCCTGACTTTC. V usage is TRBV6-2 or TRBV6-3 and J usage is TRBJ2-6; D gene unclear. Germline CDR1 MNHEY, CDR2 SVGEGT. There are 18 residues in the CDR3. V dropped 0 bases and J dropped 0 bases, with 12 bases sitting between them.

The V and J genes are TRBV6-5 and TRBJ2-6, with TRBD1 identical over 7 bases. Trimming cost V 6 bases and J 11 bases; bases outside gene matches: 13. The CDR3 spans 15 residues. The V gene's germline CDR1 is MNHEY and CDR2 SVGAGI. CDR3 nucleotide sequence: TGTGCCAGCAGACGGAACAGGGGAAAAAGGGACGTCCTGACTTTC. Translated, it gives CASRRNRGKRDVLTF.

This clone was found a few times. The chain links TRBV7-9 to TRBJ2-5; the D call may be TRBD1 or TRBD2 (5 bases each). CDR3 length equals 14 residues. Germline V CDR1 and CDR2: SEHNR, FQNEAQ (reference sequence). V was shortened by 1 base and J by 5 bases, with 11 bases between the two germline ends. This CDR3 reads CASSLGDAMETQYF. The CDR3 nucleotides read TGTGCCAGCAGCTTAGGGGACGCTATGGAGACCCAGTACTTC.